The 31 T cell receptor beta chains given below trace back to one sample, sequenced in a study of blood T cell repertoires in COVID-19. Measured with immunoSEQ multiplex PCR; TCRdb has only the in-frame clones, and not every one. The table has approximately 73,000 clones, approximately 86% seen once. The sequenced material came from peripheral blood. The receptors come from an older woman with acute or convalescent COVID-19.

V usage is TRBV5-1 and J usage is TRBJ1-2, with 9 bases fitting TRBD1. This CDR3 contains 14 residues. Germline CDR1 SGHRS, CDR2 YFSETQ. The junction had 9 bases not matched to a gene; V was cut back by 4 bases and J by 8 bases. The DNA of the CDR3 is TGCGCCAGCAGCCTTCAACAGGGGGCTGAGGGCTACACCTTC. Protein product: CASSLQQGAEGYTF. Looking up the rest from reference TRBV5-1 and TRBJ1-2 gives the full variable domain: KAGVTQTPRYLIKTRGQQVTLSCSPISGHRSVSWYQQTPGQGLQFLFEYFSETQRNKGNFPGRFSGRQFSNSRSEMNVSTLELGDSALYLCASSLQQGAEGYTFGSGTRLTVV.

This clone was found a few times. As DNA, the CDR3 is TGTGCCAGCACCCCGGGACAGACCTACGAGCAGTACTTC. It codes for CASTPGQTYEQYF. This chain joins TRBV2 and TRBJ2-7, with 7 bases fitting TRBD1. Germline V gene lookup returns CDR1 SNHLY and CDR2 FYNNEI. V shed 7 bases, J shed 2 bases, and the junction held 5 bases outside the gene matches. The CDR3 spans 13 residues. Full variable domain (outside the CDR3, taken from reference TRBV2 and TRBJ2-7): EPEVTQTPSHQVTQMGQEVILRCVPISNHLYFYWYRQILGQKVEFLVSFYNNEISEKSEIFDDQFSVERPDGSNFTLKIRSTKLEDSAMYFCASTPGQTYEQYFGPGTRLTVT.

This clone appeared once. V is TRBV3-1 (or the pseudogene TRBV3-2) and J is TRBJ2-7; 8 bases match TRBD1. The germline gives CDR1 LGHDT, CDR2 YNNKEL (reference sequence). V was clipped by 4 bases and J by 7 bases; unmatched bases: 15. This CDR3 spans 16 amino acids. CDR3 nucleotide sequence: TGTGCCAGCAGCCTACGGGCCGGGACAGGTTCGTCAGAGCAGTACTTC. Protein: CASSLRAGTGSSEQYF.

The chain joins TRBV6-5 to TRBJ2-3, with no clear D. CDR1 MNHEY and CDR2 SVGAGI come from the germline V gene. This CDR3 is 13 amino acids long. Deletions cut 5 bases from V and 5 bases from J, with 11 bases between. The CDR3 is CASSITPGDTQYF. CDR3 coding DNA: TGTGCCAGCAGTATAACTCCGGGAGATACGCAGTATTTT.

V gene TRBV28 combines with J gene TRBJ2-1; TRBD2 aligns across 11 bases. Germline V gene lookup returns CDR1 MDHEN and CDR2 SYDVKM. There are 14 residues in the CDR3. Losses at the gene ends were 2 bases for V and 9 bases for J; bases not matched to a gene: 3. DNA of the CDR3: TGTGCCAGCAGTTTACTCGGACTAGCGGGTGAGCAGTTCTTC. Its translation: CASSLLGLAGEQFF.

The V and J genes are TRBV19 and TRBJ1-1; 7 bases agree with TRBD1. CDR3 size: 14 residues. The V segment lost 8 bases and the J segment 0 bases; nucleotides outside the gene matches: 6. CDR1 and CDR2 (germline): LNHDA, SQIVND (reference sequence). The CDR3 spells CASRDRAMNTEAFF. The CDR3 DNA reads as TGTGCCAGTCGAGACAGGGCGATGAACACTGAAGCTTTCTTT.

The count of this clone is one. An end of the junction does not agree with germline; a read error may underlie this. This chain joins TRBV23-1 and TRBJ2-7; 10 nucleotides line up with TRBD1. TRBV23-1 is given ORF status, its function remaining uncertain. This CDR3 comprises 12 residues. In nucleotides, the CDR3 is TGCGCCAGCAGTTGTAGCCCGGGACAGGGGAACTTC. This gives the protein CASSCSPGQGNF.

The rearrangement uses TRBV28 and TRBJ2-6, with a weak D call TRBD2 (6 bases). The V end was cut by 6 bases, the J end by 1 base, with 13 bases between. Germline V gene data show CDR1 as MDHEN and CDR2 as SYDVKM. This CDR3 contains 16 residues. Written as DNA, the CDR3 is TGTGCCAGCAGCTTGGGACTTCTGTCTGGGGCCAACGTCCTGACTTTC. Its translation is CASSLGLLSGANVLTF.

This clone was observed a few times. The chain employs TRBV29-1 and TRBJ2-7, with D possibly matching TRBD1 (6 bases). The germline V gene encodes CDR1 SQVTM and CDR2 ANQGSEA. The CDR3 runs to 11 residues. The ends were cut back, 8 bases at V and 6 bases at J, with 14 bases in the middle. CDR3: CSITGPGEQYF. DNA for the CDR3: TGCAGCATCACAGGGCCCGGCGAGCAGTACTTC.

This sequence joins TRBV6-5 and TRBJ2-7; D is ambiguous. Trimming removed 0 bases at V and 3 bases at J, with 12 bases between. The CDR3 totals 15 residues. Germline values: CDR1 MNHEY, CDR2 SVGAGI. CDR3 amino acids: CASSYSGQLGYEQYF. The CDR3 DNA reads TGTGCCAGCAGTTACTCGGGCCAGTTGGGCTACGAGCAGTACTTC.

The gene calls are TRBV27 and TRBJ2-7, with 9 bases lining up with TRBD1. The germline CDR1 and CDR2 sequences are MNHEY and SMNVEV (reference sequence). This CDR3 is built from 13 residues. J lost 2 bases, V lost 9 bases, and 5 bases had no gene match. This CDR3 reads CASGRTGAYEQYF. As DNA, the CDR3 is TGTGCCAGTGGGAGGACAGGGGCCTACGAGCAGTACTTC.

This clone has just a few counts. This chain links TRBV7-2 with TRBJ1-4, with D unclear. This CDR3 has 12 residues. Looked up from germline, CDR1 is SGHTA and CDR2 is FQGNSA. V was pared by 4 bases and J by 8 bases, with 8 bases between. DNA of the CDR3: TGTGCCAGCAGCTCCGGAGGGGAAAAACTGTTTTTT. This sequence encodes CASSSGGEKLFF.

The chain couples TRBV9 to TRBJ2-1; TRBD2 aligns across 11 bases. V trimming: 3 bases; J trimming: 8 bases; junction bases outside the gene matches: 10. There are 16 residues in the CDR3. CDR1 and CDR2 from the germline V gene are SGDLS and YYNGEE. Written as DNA, the CDR3 is TGTGCCAGCAGCGCTCCCGGGACTAGCGGTTCTTATGAGCAGTTCTTC. It translates to CASSAPGTSGSYEQFF.

V is TRBV6-2 or TRBV6-3 and J is TRBJ2-1; 11 bases match TRBD2. The germline V gene has CDR1 MNHEY and CDR2 SVGEGT. The J segment lost 8 bases and the V segment lost 2 bases, leaving 14 bases of the junction unmatched. The CDR3 has 18 amino acids. CDR3 bases: TGTGCCAGCAGTTACCCCCCTAGCGGGAGGTCCCTGTCATATGAGCAGTTCTTC. Translated: CASSYPPSGRSLSYEQFF.

The chain uses TRBV19 and TRBJ2-7; D perhaps matches TRBD2 (5 bases). Germline assignment: CDR1 LNHDA and CDR2 SQIVND (reference sequence). V was cut by 10 bases and J by 2 bases, with 18 bases left in between. The CDR3 is 14 amino acids. The chain's CDR3 is CATQRSRETYEQYF. CDR3 nucleotide sequence: TGTGCCACCCAGAGATCGAGGGAAACCTACGAGCAGTACTTC.

This rearrangement joins TRBV18 to TRBJ2-1; 9 nucleotides line up with TRBD2. CDR1 and CDR2 from the germline V gene are KGHSH and LQKENI. With V trimmed by 1 base and J by 8 bases, 9 bases remained unmatched. The length of the CDR3 is 16 residues. The DNA of the CDR3 is TGTGCCAGCTCACCACTGCAGCGGGGGGCGGGGGATGAGCAGTTCTTC. Translating gives CASSPLQRGAGDEQFF.

This chain joins TRBV7-3 and TRBJ2-1, with 7 bases fitting TRBD1. CDR1 is SGHTA and CDR2 is FQGTGA in the germline V gene. The CDR3 has 14 residues. V lost 0 bases to trimming and J lost 15 bases; unmatched junction nucleotides: 11. The CDR3 protein is CASSLTPGTARSFF. The CDR3, as DNA: TGTGCCAGCAGCTTAACCCCCGGGACAGCCAGGTCGTTCTTC.

The V call is TRBV7-3, the J call TRBJ1-1, with D perhaps TRBD1 (5 bases). This CDR3 spans 15 amino acids. Trimming cost V 4 bases and J 0 bases, with 12 bases left between them. Per the germline V gene, CDR1 is SGHTA and CDR2 is FQGTGA. This CDR3 reads CASSSTGSMNTEAFF. CDR3 nucleotide sequence: TGTGCCAGCAGCTCTACAGGTAGCATGAACACTGAAGCTTTCTTT.

This sequence joins TRBV5-5 and TRBJ1-1, with D perhaps matching TRBD1 (6 bases). The length of the CDR3 is 14 residues. Germline V gene lookup returns CDR1 SGHKS and CDR2 YYEKEE (reference sequence). V lost 7 bases and J lost 1, with 14 bases in between. The CDR3 sequence: CASSKRGQNTEAFF. The CDR3 DNA is TGTGCCAGCTCCAAAAGGGGACAGAACACTGAAGCTTTCTTT.

The rearrangement links TRBV6-2 or TRBV6-3 to TRBJ1-2; 7 bases match TRBD1. V was pared by 6 bases and J by 12 bases, with 10 bases of the junction left unmatched. In germline, CDR1 is MNHEY, CDR2 SVGEGT. The CDR3 is 12 residues long. CDR3 residues: CASSPRQGRNTF. Here the CDR3 DNA reads TGTGCCAGCAGCCCCCGACAGGGTCGAAACACCTTC.

This clone has a handful of counts. This chain uses TRBV7-2 with TRBJ2-4; 12 bases line up with TRBD2. Germline values: CDR1 SGHTA, CDR2 FQGNSA. The junction had 7 bases not matched to a gene; V was cut back by 5 bases and J by 11 bases. This CDR3 is built from 14 residues. CDR3 amino acids: CASSPGGLAGFQYF. In DNA form, the CDR3 reads TGTGCCAGCAGCCCTGGTGGACTAGCGGGGTTTCAGTACTTC.

The CDR3 loop reads CASSYSGRVDKNIQYF. The CDR3 DNA is TGTGCCAGCAGTTACTCGGGCAGAGTCGATAAAAACATTCAGTACTTC. V usage is TRBV6-5 and J usage is TRBJ2-4; D not resolved. CDR1 is MNHEY and CDR2 is SVGAGI in the germline V gene. This CDR3 has 16 residues. Trimming removed 0 bases at V and 4 bases at J, with 13 bases between.

The rearrangement links TRBV9 to TRBJ2-1; 8 nucleotides agree with TRBD1. The CDR3 totals 16 residues. The junction had 9 bases not matched to a gene; V was cut back by 1 base and J by 6 bases. CDR1 and CDR2 from the germline V gene are SGDLS and YYNGEE. CDR3 nucleotide sequence: TGTGCCAGCAGCGTATCTGGCCAGGGGGCAATCAATGAGCAGTTCTTC. It specifies CASSVSGQGAINEQFF. Full variable domain (remainder filled in from reference TRBV9 and TRBJ2-1): DSGVTQTPKHLITATGQRVTLRCSPRSGDLSVYWYQQSLDQGLQFLIQYYNGEERAKGNILERFSAQQFPDLHSELNLSSLELGDSALYFCASSVSGQGAINEQFFGPGTRLTVL.

The chain recombines TRBV6-6 with TRBJ1-1, with 9 bases matching TRBD1. Germline values: CDR1 MNHNY, CDR2 SVGAGI (reference sequence). J gave up 2 bases and V 5 bases, and 3 bases lay outside the gene matches. The CDR3 is 14 amino acids. In nucleotides, the CDR3 is TGTGCCAGCAGTCGGGGACAGGGCAACACTGAAGCTTTCTTT. Its protein product is CASSRGQGNTEAFF.

This CDR3 is CASSRTGQGDNEQFF. The CDR3 DNA is TGCGCCAGCAGCCGGACCGGACAGGGCGACAATGAGCAGTTCTTC. The chain couples TRBV5-1 to TRBJ2-1; 8 bases map to TRBD1. The CDR3 is made up of 15 amino acids. The J segment lost 5 bases and the V segment lost 4 bases, leaving 8 bases of the junction unmatched. Germline V gene data show CDR1 as SGHRS and CDR2 as YFSETQ.

The rearrangement links TRBV6-5 to TRBJ2-1; 8 bases map to TRBD2. V gave up 7 bases and J gave up 4 bases; unmatched junction bases: 6. This CDR3 contains 14 residues. In germline, CDR1 is MNHEY, CDR2 SVGAGI. CDR3 coding DNA: TGTGCCAGCACCCTAGCGGGTGGTTACAATGAGCAGTTCTTC. Its protein is CASTLAGGYNEQFF.

This chain joins TRBV6-6 and TRBJ1-2; D may be TRBD1 (5 bases). Per the germline V gene, CDR1 is MNHNY and CDR2 is SVGAGI (reference sequence). Trimming stripped 2 bases from V and 1 base from J, with 11 bases between. The CDR3 runs 15 residues. CDR3 in amino acids: CASSYGASSNYGYTF. The CDR3 region has the DNA TGTGCCAGCAGTTACGGGGCTTCGAGTAACTATGGCTACACCTTC.

Concerning this clone: Other DNA sequences of this sample code for an identical CDR3. V usage is TRBV28 and J usage is TRBJ1-2; tentative D call: TRBD1 (6 bases). CDR3 length: 14 amino acids. The germline V and J ends were trimmed by 3 bases and 3 bases, with 11 bases remaining between them. Germline values: CDR1 MDHEN, CDR2 SYDVKM. DNA of the CDR3: TGTGCCAGCAGTTTGCAAGGGGGGGACTATGGCTACACCTTC. As protein: CASSLQGGDYGYTF.

The rearrangement uses TRBV28 and TRBJ2-7; 9 bases match TRBD1. Germline loops: CDR1 MDHEN, CDR2 SYDVKM. V trimming: 3 bases; J trimming: 3 bases; junction bases outside the gene matches: 6. The CDR3 contains 15 residues. The CDR3 nucleotides read TGTGCCAGCAGTTTTGAAACAGGGGGCTACTACGAGCAGTACTTC. This sequence encodes CASSFETGGYYEQYF.

V is TRBV7-4 and J is TRBJ1-5, with 10 bases matching TRBD1. Germline CDR1 SGHVT, CDR2 SQSDAQ. The CDR3 is 20 amino acids. V lost 3 bases, J lost 1 base, and 15 bases stayed unmatched. The CDR3 DNA reads as TGTGCCAGCAGCTTGGGACAGGGGAACCTCCCGGTGGGAAGCAATCAGCCCCAGCATTTT. As protein: CASSLGQGNLPVGSNQPQHF. Drawing the rest from reference TRBV7-4 and TRBJ1-5, the complete variable domain is GAGVSQSPRYKVAKRGRDVALRCDSISGHVTLYWYRQTLGQGSEVLTYSQSDAQRDKSGRPSGRFSAERPERSVSTLKIQRTEQGDSAVYLCASSLGQGNLPVGSNQPQHFGDGTRLSIL.

Only one count was recorded for this clone. The CDR3 nucleotides read TGTGCCAGCAGCTCCCGGACAGGAAGGGCCTATGGCTACACCTTC. Translated, it gives CASSSRTGRAYGYTF. The chain carries TRBV7-9 and TRBJ1-2; 7 nucleotides agree with TRBD1. The V segment lost 4 bases and the J segment 4 bases; nucleotides outside the gene matches: 9. The V gene's germline CDR1 is SEHNR and CDR2 FQNEAQ (reference sequence). CDR3 length: 15 amino acids.